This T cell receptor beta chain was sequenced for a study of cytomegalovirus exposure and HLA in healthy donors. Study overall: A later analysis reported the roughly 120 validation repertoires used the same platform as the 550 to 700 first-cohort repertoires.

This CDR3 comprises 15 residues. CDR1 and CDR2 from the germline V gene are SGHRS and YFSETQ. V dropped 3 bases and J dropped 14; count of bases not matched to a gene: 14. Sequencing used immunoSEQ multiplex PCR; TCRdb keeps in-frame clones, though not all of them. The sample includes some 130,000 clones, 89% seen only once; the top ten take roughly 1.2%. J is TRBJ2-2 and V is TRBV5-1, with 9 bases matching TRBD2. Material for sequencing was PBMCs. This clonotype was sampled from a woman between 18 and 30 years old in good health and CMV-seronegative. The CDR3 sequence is CASSSLGHSGGPLFF. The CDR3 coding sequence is TGCGCCAGCAGCTCGCTAGGCCATAGCGGGGGCCCTCTGTTTTTT.